This record looks at one TCR beta chain sequence and its context. Its antigen is unidentified. This record comes from a study of cytomegalovirus exposure and HLA in healthy donors. Overall study results and limits: More than 150 TCR beta chains were listed as cytomegalovirus-associated. Per a later analysis, HLA-associated TCR beta chains showed more clonal expansion than other, equally common TCR beta chains. Both high specificity and high sensitivity reportedly marked the classifier's diagnosis of cytomegalovirus status.

Per germline, CDR1 SQVTM and CDR2 ANQGSEA. The CDR3 has 12 residues. V lost 6 bases, J lost 1 base, and 9 bases lay in between. The PCR was carried out with 60 Vbeta primers and 13 Jbeta primers. In the authors' methods: Later reanalysis found about 80 million unique TCR beta chains, about 10 million of them shared. The data were produced by immunoSEQ multiplex PCR, yet TCRdb's version contains in-frame clones alone and is incomplete. V and J calls and clone size follow that table, whereas D and trimming were derived from the DNA. This sample has 250,000 to 350,000 clones, with roughly 90% found just once.

The chain recombines TRBV29-1 with TRBJ1-1; D gene unclear. Sequencing was done on a sample of PBMCs. The origin of this receptor is a middle-aged man in good health and CMV-seropositive. The CDR3 spells CSVTRKNTEAFF. CDR3 in DNA: TGCAGCGTGACCAGGAAGAACACTGAAGCTTTCTTT. The entire variable domain, with the rest obtained from reference TRBV29-1 and TRBJ1-1, is as follows: SAVISQKPSRDICQRGTSLTIQCQVDSQVTMMFWYRQQPGQSLTLIATANQGSEATYESGFVIDKFPISRPNLTFSTLTVSNMSPEDSSIYLCSVTRKNTEAFFGQGTRLTVV.